These T cell receptor beta chains were read from a single sample in a study of blood T cell repertoires in COVID-19. The method was immunoSEQ multiplex PCR; TCRdb's version includes in-frame clones alone and lacks a portion of them. The sample has about 79,000 clones, around 88% seen once. Sequenced: peripheral blood. Source of these receptors: a man in his 70s with active or convalescent COVID-19. Each CDR3 is given with its conserved first and last residue. The D gene is left open where the match is weak. Clone size is given for some rows only: seen once, a few or many times, or a class if the clone is expanded.

D | size | J | V | DNA | CDR3
TRBD1 | NA | TRBJ1-5 | TRBV28 | TGTGCCAGCAGTTTGGGGACAGGGGAAGGGCAGCCCCAGCATTTT | CASSLGTGEGQPQHF
NA | NA | TRBJ1-1 | TRBV14 | TGTGCCAGCAGCCCTATACCGGGTTCTGAAGCTTTCTTT | CASSPIPGSEAFF
NA | few | TRBJ2-7 | TRBV2 | TGTGCCAGCAGGGGAGCACAGTACGAGCAGTACTTC | CASRGAQYEQYF
NA | NA | TRBJ1-6 | TRBV7-9 | TGTGCCAGCAGCTTGGACTATTCACCCCTCCACTTT | CASSLDYSPLHF
NA | NA | TRBJ2-7 | TRBV30 | TGTGCCTGGAGTTTCAGGGGGGCCATCTCCTACGAGCAGTACTTC | CAWSFRGAISYEQYF
TRBD1 | NA | TRBJ1-5 | TRBV30 | TGTGCCTGGAGTTACAGGGGCTCTCAGCCCCAGCATTTT | CAWSYRGSQPQHF
TRBD1 | NA | TRBJ2-1 | TRBV18 | TGTGCCAGCTCACCGGGACAGACGACTTACAATGAGCAGTTCTTC | CASSPGQTTYNEQFF
NA | NA | TRBJ2-3 | TRBV5-1 | TGCGCCAGCAGCTTGGGACGGGGTCCTGCAGATACGCAGTATTTT | CASSLGRGPADTQYF
NA | NA | TRBJ2-5 | TRBV28 | TGTGCCAGCAGTTTTCCGACTACGCTTGGTAATACCCAGTACTTC | CASSFPTTLGNTQYF
TRBD2 | NA | TRBJ2-3 | TRBV15 | TGTGCCACCAGCAGAGGAGCGGGAGGGGGCATTGATACGCAGTATTTT | CATSRGAGGGIDTQYF
TRBD1 | NA | TRBJ2-7 | TRBV29-1 | TGCAGCGTAGGGACAGGGGGAATTCTGAGCGAGCAGTACTTC | CSVGTGGILSEQYF
NA | NA | TRBJ2-1 | TRBV7-8 | TGTGCCTGCTCTGACCCGGGGGTAACCTACAATGAGCAGTTCTTC | CACSDPGVTYNEQFF
NA | NA | TRBJ2-2 | TRBV7-2 | TGTGCCAGCAGCTTTCGGTTCACCGGGGAGCTGTTTTTT | CASSFRFTGELFF
NA | NA | TRBJ1-3 | TRBV15 | TGTGCCACCAGCAGTGACACTGGAAACACCATATATTTT | CATSSDTGNTIYF
TRBD1 | NA | TRBJ1-3 | TRBV19 | TGTGCCAGTAACGAGGACAGGGGGCCTTCTGGAAACACCATATATTTT | CASNEDRGPSGNTIYF
TRBD1 | once | TRBJ2-7 | TRBV6-5 | TGTGCCAGCAAGGGACAGGGGGTGACCTACGAGCAGTACTTC | CASKGQGVTYEQYF
TRBD1 | NA | TRBJ1-5 | TRBV28 | TGTGCCAGCAGCTCACAGGGGGCTGGCAATCAGCCCCAGCATTTT | CASSSQGAGNQPQHF
TRBD2 | NA | TRBJ2-2 | TRBV28 | TGTGCCAGCAGTTTGGCTAGCGGGAGTAGCACCGGGGAGCTGTTTTTT | CASSLASGSSTGELFF
TRBD1 | NA | TRBJ2-7 | TRBV6-6 | TGTGCCAGCAGTCGGGGGACAGGGTTGTGGGAGCAGTACTTC | CASSRGTGLWEQYF
NA | many | TRBJ2-7 | TRBV2 | TGTGCCAGCAATCTCGAGAGCTCCTACGAGCAGTACTTC | CASNLESSYEQYF
TRBD2 | NA | TRBJ2-3 | TRBV6-2/TRBV6-3 | TGTGCCAGCAGCCCTCTACCTAGCGGGAGGACAGATACGCAGTATTTT | CASSPLPSGRTDTQYF
TRBD2 | NA | TRBJ2-7 | TRBV2 | TGTGCCAGCAAGGGGAGGGCCGGTTACGAGCAGTACTTC | CASKGRAGYEQYF
NA | NA | TRBJ1-1 | TRBV6-5 | TGTGCCAGCAGCGCGGGACCCAACCCGCCTGAAGCTTTCTTT | CASSAGPNPPEAFF
TRBD1 | NA | TRBJ1-2 | TRBV7-3 | TGTGCCAGCAGCTCCGGGACAGGGTCCTATGGCTACACCTTC | CASSSGTGSYGYTF
TRBD1 | NA | TRBJ2-2 | TRBV7-6 | TGTGCCAGCAGCACCCGGTCCGGGACAGGGGGCGCGATGTCCCCCGGGGAGCTGTTTTTT | CASSTRSGTGGAMSPGELFF
NA | NA | TRBJ1-4 | TRBV6-6 | TGTGCCAGCAGCCCAGGGACAACAGACGAAAAACTGTTTTTT | CASSPGTTDEKLFF
NA | NA | TRBJ2-3 | TRBV18 | TGTGCCAGCTCACCACCTACAAGGGGTACAGATACGCAGTATTTT | CASSPPTRGTDTQYF
TRBD1 | few | TRBJ1-4 | TRBV28 | TGTGCCGTCCGGACAGGGGGTGAAAAACTGTTTTTT | CAVRTGGEKLFF
NA | few | TRBJ2-3 | TRBV10-3 | TGTGCCATCAGTGAGAGGAGCGCACCTAGCACAGATACGCAGTATTTT | CAISERSAPSTDTQYF
NA | NA | TRBJ2-5 | TRBV5-1 | TGCGCCAGCAGCGGGAACAGGGAAGAGACCCAGTACTTC | CASSGNREETQYF
TRBD1 | NA | TRBJ1-1 | TRBV28 | TGTGCCAGCAAGACAGGGGGTGCTAATGGGAACACTGAAGCTTTCTTT | CASKTGGANGNTEAFF
NA | NA | TRBJ2-7 | TRBV7-2 | TGTGCCAGCAGCTTTGGTTTCGGTAGCGGAACTTACGAGCAGTACTTC | CASSFGFGSGTYEQYF
TRBD2 | NA | TRBJ2-1 | TRBV7-2 | TGTGCCAGCAGCTTCACCCACCAACTAGCGGGAGTAACTGAGCAGTTCTTC | CASSFTHQLAGVTEQFF
TRBD1 | NA | TRBJ1-6 | TRBV6-1 | TGTGCCAGCAGTGATAACAGGGGGCAATCACCCCTCCACTTT | CASSDNRGQSPLHF
NA | NA | TRBJ2-1 | TRBV5-1 | TGCGCCAGCAGTCTCCCAAGAGCGGACGTTATCTTAAGCTCCTACAATGAGCAGTTCTTC | CASSLPRADVILSSYNEQFF
NA | NA | TRBJ2-7 | TRBV18 | TGTGCCAGCTCACGTAGCGCCTCCTACGAGCAGTACTTC | CASSRSASYEQYF
TRBD2 | NA | TRBJ2-3 | TRBV20-1 | TGCAGTGCTAGTGCTGCAGCGGGAGGAGATACGCAGTATTTT | CSASAAAGGDTQYF
NA | NA | TRBJ2-7 | TRBV9 | TGTGCCAGCAGCGTAGGCGGACAGACGACCTCCTACGAGCAGTACTTC | CASSVGGQTTSYEQYF
TRBD2 | once | TRBJ2-1 | TRBV7-9 | TGTGCCAGCAGCTTAGTACTAGCGGGAAATGAGCAGTTCTTC | CASSLVLAGNEQFF